A selection of T cell receptor beta chains follows, all from one sample in a study of neoadjuvant anti-PD-1 for oral cavity cancer. This table comes from immunoSEQ multiplex PCR, and its TCRdb copy is limited to in-frame clones, with some not included. In the table there are over 11,000 clones, 65% to 80% of which are singletons. Sequenced material: PBMCs, taken after nivolumab (anti-PD-1) treatment. These receptors were obtained from a person between 40 and 85 years old with oral cavity squamous cell carcinoma. Both conserved end residues are part of each CDR3. A D gene is named only where the DNA matches it firmly. Clone sizes are given selectively: once, few, many, or a class where the clone is expanded.

cdr3_aa | cdr3_nt | j_call | d_call | v_call | clone_size | cdr3_length
CASSSSTQPQHF | TGTGCCAGCAGCTCTAGCACTCAGCCCCAGCATTTT | TRBJ1-5 | NA | TRBV5-6 | NA | 12
CASSLFQIATNEKLFF | TGCGCCAGCAGCTTGTTTCAAATTGCAACTAATGAAAAACTGTTTTTT | TRBJ1-4 | NA | TRBV5-1 | NA | 16
CASSFGTRWETQYF | TGTGCCAGCAGCTTCGGGACGAGGTGGGAGACCCAGTACTTC | TRBJ2-5 | NA | TRBV5-5 | NA | 14
CASGLVLDRVSNQPQHF | TGTGCTAGTGGTTTGGTACTCGACAGGGTGAGCAATCAGCCCCAGCATTTT | TRBJ1-5 | TRBD1 | TRBV12-5 | NA | 17
CASSLLSREYF | TGTGCCAGCAGCTTGCTTTCGAGGGAGTATTTT | TRBJ2-3 | NA | TRBV11-2 | NA | 11
CASSVGLADSYEQYF | TGTGCCAGCAGCGTTGGACTTGCGGACTCCTACGAGCAGTACTTC | TRBJ2-7 | NA | TRBV11-2 | NA | 15
CASSEAQRQAPQHF | TGTGCCAGCAGTGAAGCGCAAAGGCAGGCCCCCCAGCATTTT | TRBJ1-5 | NA | TRBV6-1 | NA | 14
CASRKDRRNYGYTF | TGTGCCAGCAGGAAGGACAGGCGGAACTATGGCTACACCTTC | TRBJ1-2 | TRBD1 | TRBV7-8 | few | 14
CASSDGLAGYKDTQYF | TGCGCCAGCAGTGATGGACTAGCGGGATATAAAGATACGCAGTATTTT | TRBJ2-3 | TRBD2 | TRBV10-1 | NA | 16
CASRTWRTSGNTIYF | TGTGCCAGTAGAACTTGGCGCACCTCTGGAAACACCATATATTTT | TRBJ1-3 | NA | TRBV19 | NA | 15
CASSVGDRAREQYF | TGTGCCAGCAGCGTAGGGGACAGGGCTCGGGAGCAGTACTTC | TRBJ2-7 | TRBD1 | TRBV9 | NA | 14
CASSGDRVQGGMNTEAFF | TGTGCCAGCAGCGGGGACAGGGTACAGGGAGGAATGAACACTGAAGCTTTCTTT | TRBJ1-1 | TRBD1 | TRBV9 | NA | 18
CASSERGGGNQPQHF | TGTGCCAGCAGTGAACGGGGCGGTGGCAATCAGCCCCAGCATTTT | TRBJ1-5 | NA | TRBV2 | NA | 15
CASSPIYSGANVLTF | TGTGCCAGCAGCCCGATTTACTCTGGGGCCAACGTCCTGACTTTC | TRBJ2-6 | NA | TRBV7-6 | NA | 15
CASADWALYEQFF | TGTGCCAGCGCGGACTGGGCACTCTATGAGCAGTTCTTC | TRBJ2-1 | NA | TRBV6-1 | once | 13
CASSILKAGPETQYF | TGTGCCAGTAGTATCTTGAAGGCGGGACCAGAGACCCAGTACTTC | TRBJ2-5 | NA | TRBV19 | NA | 15
CASSPGLHYEQYF | TGTGCCAGCAGCCCGGGACTACACTACGAGCAGTACTTC | TRBJ2-7 | TRBD2 | TRBV9 | NA | 13
CAWSVLSYEQYF | TGTGCCTGGAGTGTACTCAGCTACGAGCAGTACTTC | TRBJ2-7 | NA | TRBV30 | NA | 12
CASRKILGGGYTF | TGTGCCAGCAGGAAAATCCTGGGCGGAGGCTACACCTTC | TRBJ1-2 | NA | TRBV6-1 | NA | 13
CASSDASGNTGELFF | TGTGCCAGCAGTGACGCTAGCGGGAACACCGGGGAGCTGTTTTTT | TRBJ2-2 | TRBD2 | TRBV6-1 | once | 15
CAPGRRCEQYF | TGTGCCCCGGGGCGTAGGTGCGAGCAGTACTTC | TRBJ2-7 | NA | TRBV28 | NA | 11